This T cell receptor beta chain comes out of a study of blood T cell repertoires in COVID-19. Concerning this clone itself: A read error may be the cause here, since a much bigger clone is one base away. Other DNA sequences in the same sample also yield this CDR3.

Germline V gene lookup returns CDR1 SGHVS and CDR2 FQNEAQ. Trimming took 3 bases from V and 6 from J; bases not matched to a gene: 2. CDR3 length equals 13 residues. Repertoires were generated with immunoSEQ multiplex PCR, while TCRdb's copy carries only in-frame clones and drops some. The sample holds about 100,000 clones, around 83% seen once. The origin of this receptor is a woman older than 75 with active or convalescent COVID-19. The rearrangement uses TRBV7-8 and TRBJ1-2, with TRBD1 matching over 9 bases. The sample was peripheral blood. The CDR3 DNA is TGTGCCAGCAGCTTTCGGGACAGGGATGGCTACACCTTC. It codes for CASSFRDRDGYTF.